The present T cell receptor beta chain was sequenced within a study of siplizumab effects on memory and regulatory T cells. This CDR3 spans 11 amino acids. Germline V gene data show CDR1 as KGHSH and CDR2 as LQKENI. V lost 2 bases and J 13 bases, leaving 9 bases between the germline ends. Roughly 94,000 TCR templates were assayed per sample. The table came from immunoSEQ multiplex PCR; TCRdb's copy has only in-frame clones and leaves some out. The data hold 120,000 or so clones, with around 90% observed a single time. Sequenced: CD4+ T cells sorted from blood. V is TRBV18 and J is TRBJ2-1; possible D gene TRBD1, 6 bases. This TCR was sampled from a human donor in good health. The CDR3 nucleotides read TGTGCCAGCTCACCAGAACAGGGACAGTTCTTC. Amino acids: CASSPEQGQFF.